The sequence of this TCR beta chain was determined in a study of molecular identifiers for immune sequencing clone quantification (dated by TCRdb to about 2018). Broadly, across the study: For a replicate experiment, RNA from roughly 20,000 or 100,000 naive CD8 T cells was divided into five aliquots, and four of the five aliquots were sequenced. This methods study used CD8 T cells to benchmark TCR RNA copy counting and molecular-identifier clustering-based TCR repertoire sequencing (MIDCIRS). Broad study findings and their caveats: Spiked-in Jurkat TCR RNA equivalent to a single cell was reported to be detectable even among 850,000 to 1,000,000 naive CD8 T cells. When barcode sub-clustering was left out, chimeric consensus sequences inflated TCR diversity, with chimeras reaching as high as 47%. Modeling gave around 2.7 recovered TCR RNA copies per cell versus 8 to 10 by digital PCR, implying roughly 29% capture efficiency. In CMV-specific effector cells, clones with more than 20 RNA copies contained over 98% of molecules, whereas in naive cells such clones contained under 1% of molecules. The sizes of highly expanded clones could end up underestimated when identical TCR molecules share a barcode. Naive libraries contained spiked-in Jurkat TCR RNA (approximately 10 copies' worth), which is not part of the donor repertoire.

CDR1 LGHDT and CDR2 YNNKEL were looked up in the germline V gene (reference sequence). V was cut back by 5 bases and J by 3 bases, leaving a gap of 15 bases between them. The CDR3 goes from the cysteine to the phenylalanine over 15 residues. The sequence is cut down to CDR3 DNA, 45 bases in frame from base 1. A few counts support this clonotype. Which antigen it targets is not known. No quality values exist for individual bases; no much larger clone is one base distant. The library was generated by PCR. Sequencing was carried out with a NextSeq 500. Bulk TCR libraries were made following a previously described method, with the TCR primers given in Table S5. The Qiagen AllPrep DNA/RNA kit was used to purify total RNA. Before analysis, reads from multiple sequencing runs of the same library were pooled. Processing in the source paper ran as follows. Reads were retained only if an exact TCR constant sequence was present, and the retained reads were trimmed to 150 nt and grouped according to their 12-nt molecular barcodes. Reads in each barcode group were sub-clustered using a 15% Levenshtein threshold, and a quality-weighted consensus sequence was built for each RNA molecule. Non-functional sequences were discarded, and so were lower-count sequences lying one edit away from another sequence. Based on a fit of two negative binomial distributions, barcode sub-clusters having less than 20% of the maximum read count were discarded. Using fastp trimming at Q25 and MiXCR clonotype assembly, TCRdb reanalyzed the public sequencing data and kept in-frame beta chains. Identical CDR3 proteins give one entry, which carries the most common genes and DNA. TCRdb's processing, not the authors' own work, is the source of the V and J calls. The sample table lists about 630,000 distinct CDR3 sequences, around 25% of them with a count of one. The ten biggest clones cover around 0.78% of the sample.

Libraries of naive CD8 T cells were built from approximately 20,000 to 980,000 sorted cells, with 10%, 30% or 50% of the purified RNA used. Naive CD8 T cells were FACS-sorted as CD8+CD4-CCR7+CD45RA+ on a BD FACSAria II into RLT Plus buffer. To test detection sensitivity, Jurkat RNA equivalent to roughly nine TCR copies was spiked into samples of roughly 19,000-1,000,000 naive CD8 T cells. Enrichment of CD8 T cells was done with RosetteSep CD8+ T Cell Enrichment Cocktail plus Ficoll-Paque, and ACK red cell lysis came afterward. The sequence derives from a human donor in good health. Some libraries in this study had Jurkat cell RNA spiked in. The sample comprised naive CD8+ T cells from blood, with Jurkat cell RNA spiked in. The sample's cell subset or site, from its label and the paper: FACS-sorted CD8+CD4-CCR7+CD45RA+ naive T cells. The V and J segments used are TRBV3-1 and TRBJ2-3, with a weak D call of TRBD1 (5 bases match). The DNA reads as follows: TGTGCCAGCAGCGACTTAGGCAGGGCAACAGATACGCAGTATTTT. Translated, this is CASSDLGRATDTQYF.